The table lists the clone carrying this T cell receptor (beta chain) with many counts. These data originate in a study of metastatic and nonmetastatic thyroid tumors. TCRdb re-called the PCR reads via MiXCR. The table includes roughly 30,000 clones, approximately 11% detected once. The entire patient cohort was treatment-naive prior to thyroid surgery. CDR1 and CDR2 from the germline V gene are MNHEY and SMNVEV (reference sequence). Trimming removed 0 bases at V and 2 bases at J, with 14 bases between. The CDR3 contains 16 residues. The V gene is TRBV27, the J gene TRBJ2-7; D not certain. Sequences were obtained from blood. The TCR comes from a female donor with papillary thyroid cancer or a benign thyroid nodule (not recorded which). Some clones in this sample may be carry-over from other donors' samples. Here the CDR3 DNA reads TGTGCCAGCAGTTTATCCCCTACCATAAAGGCCTACGAGCAGTACTTC. Protein sequence: CASSLSPTIKAYEQYF.